One sample yielded the 26 T cell receptor beta chains listed below, sequenced in a study of early T cells in non-severe SARS-CoV-2 infection. TCRdb fed the 5' RACE reads into MiXCR, producing one record per CDR3 protein. Of roughly 80,000 distinct CDR3 sequences in the sample, roughly 6% were seen once. The sample comprised whole blood. All receptors derive from an adult who was a healthcare worker with PCR-confirmed SARS-CoV-2 infection or an uninfected control (not recorded which).

The gene calls are TRBV5-1 and TRBJ2-7; 13 nucleotides match TRBD2. The CDR3 runs 15 residues. CDR1 SGHRS and CDR2 YFSETQ come from the germline V gene. J was trimmed by 7 bases and V by 4 bases; bases with no gene match: 8. CDR3 in DNA: TGCGCCAGCAGCCCGGGACTAGCGGGACCAAAAGAGCAGTACTTC. This sequence encodes CASSPGLAGPKEQYF.

This clonotype was seen ten or more times. V and J are TRBV19 and TRBJ2-7; 14 nucleotides align to TRBD2. CDR1 LNHDA and CDR2 SQIVND come from the germline V gene (reference sequence). Trimming cost V 8 bases and J 3 bases; bases outside gene matches: 6. The CDR3 is 15 residues long. CDR3 loop: CASAGLAGGRYEQYF. As DNA, the CDR3 is TGTGCCAGTGCAGGACTAGCGGGAGGACGCTACGAGCAGTACTTC.

The chain carries TRBV7-9 and TRBJ2-4; tentatively, D is TRBD2 (5 bases). Per the germline V gene, CDR1 is SEHNR and CDR2 is FQNEAQ (reference sequence). Trimming stripped 6 bases from V and 7 bases from J, with 16 bases between. CDR3 size: 14 residues. CDR3 sequence reads: CASSSDGGGNIQYF. In DNA, the CDR3 is TGTGCCAGCAGTTCAGACGGAGGTGGCAACATTCAGTACTTC.

This clonotype was counted at least ten times. This chain joins TRBV3-1 and TRBJ1-6; 7 positions match TRBD1. Trimming took 1 base from V and 0 from J; bases not matched to a gene: 3. This CDR3 spans 17 amino acids. Germline values: CDR1 LGHDT, CDR2 YNNKEL (reference sequence). CDR3 sequence: CASSQGTGISYNSPLHF. The CDR3 DNA sequence: TGTGCCAGCAGCCAAGGGACAGGTATCTCCTATAATTCACCCCTCCACTTT.

V usage is TRBV7-2 and J usage is TRBJ2-1, with TRBD2 identical over 8 bases. The V gene's germline CDR1 is SGHTA and CDR2 FQGNSA. J gave up 4 bases and V 5 bases, and 10 bases lay outside the gene matches. There are 16 residues in the CDR3. CDR3 coding DNA: TGTGCCAGCAGCCATACAAGCGGGGGTTTTTACAATGAGCAGTTCTTC. This sequence encodes CASSHTSGGFYNEQFF.

This rearrangement joins TRBV5-4 to TRBJ2-7; 8 bases agree with TRBD1. Germline-derived CDR1 and CDR2 are SGHNT and YYREEE (reference sequence). The CDR3 contains 13 residues. After removal of 7 bases from V and 0 bases from J, the junction contained 3 bases not matched to a gene. CDR3 sequence (DNA): TGTGCCAGCCGTACAGGGGGCTCCTACGAGCAGTACTTC. Its protein is CASRTGGSYEQYF.

This clonotype turned up a few times. Relative to the germline gene, one junction end is altered; a read error may explain this. This chain's CDR3 is CASSFGENQYF. The DNA for the CDR3 is TGTGCCAGCAGCTTCGGTGAGAACCAGTACTTC. This sequence joins TRBV7-8 and TRBJ2-5; D is ambiguous. This CDR3 is 11 amino acids long. Looked up from germline, CDR1 is SGHVS and CDR2 is FQNEAQ.

The table lists this clonotype with many counts. The chain combines TRBV5-1 with TRBJ2-7; D unresolved. From germline, CDR1 is SGHRS and CDR2 YFSETQ. The V and J ends lost 0 bases and 0 bases respectively, with 10 bases between them. This CDR3 is built from 15 residues. The CDR3 nucleotides are TGCGCCAGCAGCTTGGGGGATGCGAACTCCTACGAGCAGTACTTC. Translating it yields CASSLGDANSYEQYF.

This clonotype has at least ten counts. The J gene is TRBJ2-3, the V gene TRBV14; D unresolved. V was trimmed by 1 base and J by 5 bases, leaving 4 bases between them. CDR1 is SGHDN and CDR2 is FVKESK in the germline V gene. The CDR3 contains 12 residues. The CDR3 spells CASSQVQDTQYF. The DNA of the CDR3 is TGTGCCAGCAGCCAAGTTCAAGATACGCAGTATTTT.

The V call is TRBV12-3 or TRBV12-4, the J call TRBJ2-3, with 15 positions matching TRBD2. The CDR3 is 15 residues long. V shed 7 bases, J shed 8 bases, and the junction held 7 bases outside the gene matches. CDR3 coding DNA: TGTGCCAGCACGGGACTAGCGGGAGGCGGTGCTACGCAGTATTTT. It specifies CASTGLAGGGATQYF.

The V gene is TRBV7-2, the J gene TRBJ1-2; 10 nucleotides match TRBD1. The length of the CDR3 is 14 residues. Germline V gene data show CDR1 as SGHTA and CDR2 as FQGNSA. V trimming: 7 bases; J trimming: 2 bases; junction bases outside the gene matches: 4. The CDR3 region is CASTTTGGNYGYTF. The CDR3 DNA sequence: TGTGCCAGCACCACGACAGGGGGCAACTATGGCTACACCTTC.

This clonotype was counted at least ten times. J is TRBJ2-6 and V is TRBV3-1, with 7 nucleotides matching TRBD1. The V segment lost 4 bases and the J segment 4 bases; nucleotides outside the gene matches: 10. Germline-derived CDR1 and CDR2 are LGHDT and YNNKEL (reference sequence). The CDR3 extends over 17 amino acids. The CDR3, as DNA: TGTGCCAGCAGCCGGGGACAGCCTTTCTCCGGGGCCAACGTCCTGACTTTC. Encoded protein: CASSRGQPFSGANVLTF.

The rearrangement uses TRBV4-3 and TRBJ1-4; D is uncertain. Trimming took 0 bases from V and 8 from J, leaving 13 bases between them. CDR1 and CDR2 from the germline V gene are LGHNA and YSLEER. CDR3 length: 15 amino acids. The CDR3 DNA reads as TGCGCCAGCAGCCAAGATCGGGCAGCCCGCGAAAAACTGTTTTTT. This gives the protein CASSQDRAAREKLFF.

This clonotype was counted ten times or more. CDR3 in amino acids: CASSLLQGRKDIQYF. Here the CDR3 DNA reads TGTGCCAGCAGCTTACTACAGGGTCGGAAGGACATTCAGTACTTC. This rearrangement joins TRBV5-6 to TRBJ2-4; D perhaps matches TRBD1 (6 bases). Per germline, CDR1 SGHDT and CDR2 YYEEEE. The CDR3 contains 15 residues. V was cut by 2 bases and J by 8 bases, with 17 bases left in between.

This clonotype was counted at least ten times. The chain has TRBV6-4 and TRBJ2-3, with D perhaps TRBD2 (6 bases). V shed 3 bases and J shed 2 bases, with 9 bases lying between them. This CDR3 has 14 residues. From germline, CDR1 is MRHNA and CDR2 SNTAGT. Here the CDR3 reads CASSESSDTDTQYF. Here the CDR3 DNA reads TGTGCCAGCAGTGAGTCTAGCGACACAGATACGCAGTATTTT.

This clonotype was observed many times. V gene TRBV28 combines with J gene TRBJ1-1; 12 bases are shared with TRBD1. The V and J ends lost 6 bases and 9 bases, in that order; junction bases with no gene match: 17. In germline, CDR1 is MDHEN, CDR2 SYDVKM. The CDR3 totals 17 residues. The chain's CDR3 is CASRVPRGTGGALKAFF. The CDR3 DNA sequence: TGTGCCAGCAGGGTGCCGAGGGGGACAGGGGGCGCATTGAAAGCTTTCTTT.

This clonotype was detected ten times or more. The rearrangement joins TRBV20-1 to TRBJ2-7; 9 bases fit TRBD1. The germline V gene encodes CDR1 DFQATT and CDR2 SNEGSKA (reference sequence). The V segment lost 0 bases and the J segment 5 bases; nucleotides outside the gene matches: 8. The CDR3 is 15 residues long. The chain's CDR3 is CSARDIETGGDEQYF. The CDR3 nucleotides read TGCAGTGCTAGAGATATTGAGACAGGGGGTGACGAGCAGTACTTC.

The V and J genes are TRBV28 and TRBJ2-3, with TRBD2 matching 8 bases. The V gene end was trimmed by 2 bases and the J gene end by 1 base; junction bases not matched to a gene: 2. CDR1 is MDHEN and CDR2 is SYDVKM in the germline V gene. The CDR3 is made up of 15 amino acids. CDR3 coding DNA: TGTGCCAGCAGTTTACGTAGCGGGGGCACAGATACGCAGTATTTT. It codes for CASSLRSGGTDTQYF.

V is TRBV6-6 and J is TRBJ1-3; perhaps TRBD1 as D (5 bases). The V and J ends lost 4 bases and 4 bases respectively, with 11 bases between them. CDR1 and CDR2 from the germline V gene are MNHNY and SVGAGI (reference sequence). The CDR3 covers 14 residues. This chain's CDR3 is CASSSGTRGNTIYF. In DNA form, the CDR3 reads TGTGCCAGCAGTTCGGGGACGCGAGGAAACACCATATATTTT.

This clonotype was recorded at least ten times. The chain recombines TRBV3-1 with TRBJ2-1; D remains unclear. V dropped 6 bases and J dropped 5 bases, with 11 bases sitting between them. CDR1 LGHDT and CDR2 YNNKEL come from the germline V gene (reference sequence). The CDR3 covers 13 residues. The CDR3 region has the DNA TGTGCCAGCAGTTACGGAGCCAACAATGAGCAGTTCTTC. Amino acids: CASSYGANNEQFF.

There are many counts of this clonotype. V and J are TRBV7-2 and TRBJ2-7, with 7 bases that match TRBD2. V dropped 3 bases and J dropped 5; count of bases not matched to a gene: 7. This CDR3 is 14 amino acids long. Looked up from germline, CDR1 is SGHTA and CDR2 is FQGNSA. The CDR3 DNA is TGTGCCAGCAGCTTTGACGGGGGGTTGAACGAGCAGTACTTC. It encodes CASSFDGGLNEQYF.

This clonotype was recorded at least ten times. This chain joins TRBV7-8 and TRBJ2-3; D may be TRBD2 (6 bases). This CDR3 has 17 amino acids. V lost 5 bases and J lost 6, with 24 bases in between. Germline CDR1 and CDR2: SGHVS and FQNEAQ. CDR3 in DNA: TGTGCCAGCAGCCCGAGGCTGATAGCGGACCCACGGGATACGCAGTATTTT. It translates to CASSPRLIADPRDTQYF.

Here the CDR3 reads CASSQGPKNTGELFF. In DNA form, the CDR3 reads TGTGCCAGCAGCCAGGGACCGAAGAACACCGGGGAGCTGTTTTTT. The chain joins TRBV5-5 to TRBJ2-2; D might be TRBD1 or TRBD2, each matching 5 bases. The CDR3 loop spans 15 amino acids. Germline CDR1 is SGHKS and CDR2 is YYEKEE (reference sequence). Trimming removed 4 bases at V and 1 base at J, with 11 bases between.

This clonotype came up many times. The gene calls are TRBV11-2 and TRBJ1-1; 7 bases agree with TRBD1. The CDR3 extends over 17 amino acids. Germline-derived CDR1 and CDR2 are SGHAT and FQNNGV. V lost 1 base, J lost 0 bases, and 8 bases stayed unmatched. The CDR3 loop reads CASSLALTGTMNTEAFF. The DNA of the CDR3 is TGTGCCAGCAGCTTAGCCCTGACAGGGACAATGAACACTGAAGCTTTCTTT.

This clonotype was counted ten times or more. The chain combines TRBV6-5 with TRBJ2-5; TRBD1 aligns across 7 bases. V dropped 4 bases and J dropped 0; count of bases not matched to a gene: 5. The CDR3 runs 15 residues. The germline gives CDR1 MNHEY, CDR2 SVGAGI. CDR3 DNA: TGTGCCAGCAGTTCGGACAGGACGTACCAAGAGACCCAGTACTTC. Its translation: CASSSDRTYQETQYF.

The chain recombines TRBV5-8 with TRBJ1-5, with 7 nucleotides matching TRBD1. J was trimmed by 6 bases and V by 4 bases; bases with no gene match: 10. The germline gives CDR1 SGHTS, CDR2 YDEGEE. The CDR3 runs to 15 residues. The DNA for the CDR3 is TGTGCCAGCAGCCACGATGGAGGGGGCATTCAGCCCCAGCATTTT. Translating gives CASSHDGGGIQPQHF.